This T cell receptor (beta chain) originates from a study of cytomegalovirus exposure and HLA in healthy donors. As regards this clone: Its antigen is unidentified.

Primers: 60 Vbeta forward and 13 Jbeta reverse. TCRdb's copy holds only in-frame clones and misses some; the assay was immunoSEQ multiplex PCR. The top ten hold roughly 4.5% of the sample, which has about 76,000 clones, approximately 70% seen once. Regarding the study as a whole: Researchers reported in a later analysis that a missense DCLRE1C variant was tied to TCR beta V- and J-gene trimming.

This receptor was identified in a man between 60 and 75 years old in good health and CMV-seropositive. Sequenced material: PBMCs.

For the CDR3, the DNA is TGCGCCAGCAGCTTGACGACGACGACTAGCGGGAGTTACAATGAGCAGTTCTTC. Translated: CASSLTTTTSGSYNEQFF. The chain joins TRBV5-1 to TRBJ2-1; TRBD2 matches 12 bases. This CDR3 comprises 18 residues. In germline, CDR1 is SGHRS, CDR2 YFSETQ. Germline trimming cut 1 base from V and 4 bases from J; bases unmatched to any gene: 9. The full variable domain, rest sourced from reference TRBV5-1 and TRBJ2-1, is KAGVTQTPRYLIKTRGQQVTLSCSPISGHRSVSWYQQTPGQGLQFLFEYFSETQRNKGNFPGRFSGRQFSNSRSEMNVSTLELGDSALYLCASSLTTTTSGSYNEQFFGPGTRLTVL.